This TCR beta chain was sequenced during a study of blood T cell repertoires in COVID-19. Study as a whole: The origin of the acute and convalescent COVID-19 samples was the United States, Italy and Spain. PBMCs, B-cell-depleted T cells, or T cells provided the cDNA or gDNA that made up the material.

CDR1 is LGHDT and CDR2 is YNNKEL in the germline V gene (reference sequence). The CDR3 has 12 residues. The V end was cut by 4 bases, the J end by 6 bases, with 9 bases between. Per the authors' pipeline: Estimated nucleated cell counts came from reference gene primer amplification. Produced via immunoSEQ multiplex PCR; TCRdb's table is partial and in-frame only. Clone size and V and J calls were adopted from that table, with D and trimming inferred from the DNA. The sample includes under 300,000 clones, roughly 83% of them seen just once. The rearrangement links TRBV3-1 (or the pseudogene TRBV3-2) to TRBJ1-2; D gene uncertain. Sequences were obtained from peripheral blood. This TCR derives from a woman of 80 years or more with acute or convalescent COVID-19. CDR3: CASSPSGDGYTF. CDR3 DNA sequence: TGTGCCAGCAGCCCAAGCGGGGATGGCTACACCTTC.